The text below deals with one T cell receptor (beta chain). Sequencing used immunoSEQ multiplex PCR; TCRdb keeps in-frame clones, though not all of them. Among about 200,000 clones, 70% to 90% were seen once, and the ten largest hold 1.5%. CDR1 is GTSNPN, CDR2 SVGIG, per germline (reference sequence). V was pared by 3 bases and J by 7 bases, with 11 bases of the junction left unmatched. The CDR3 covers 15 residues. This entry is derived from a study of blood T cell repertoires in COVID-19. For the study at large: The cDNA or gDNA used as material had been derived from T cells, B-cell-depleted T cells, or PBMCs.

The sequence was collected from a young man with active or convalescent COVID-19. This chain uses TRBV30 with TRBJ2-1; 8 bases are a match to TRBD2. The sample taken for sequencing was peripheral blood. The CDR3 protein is CAWRMPAGVSNEQFF. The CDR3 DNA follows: TGTGCCTGGAGAATGCCAGCGGGAGTGAGTAATGAGCAGTTCTTC.